The 18 T cell receptor beta chains listed next were all sequenced from one sample in a study of blood T cell repertoires in COVID-19. The protocol was immunoSEQ multiplex PCR, while the TCRdb copy is restricted to in-frame clones and leaves out a portion. The repertoire includes about 280,000 clones, approximately 90% of them detected once, and about 5.5% sits in the top ten. The sequenced sample consisted of PBMCs or T cells enriched from blood (not recorded which). These receptors originate from a woman aged 40 to 50 who had recovered from COVID-19.

This clone appeared a single time. V is TRBV2 and J is TRBJ2-1, with 7 bases identical to TRBD2. Trimming at V came to 4 bases and at J to 10 bases, leaving 10 bases not matched to a gene. CDR3 size: 14 residues. Per the germline V gene, CDR1 is SNHLY and CDR2 is FYNNEI. CDR3 sequence reads: CASSVLAVGREQFF. The CDR3 region has the DNA TGTGCCAGCAGTGTGCTAGCGGTCGGCAGGGAGCAGTTCTTC.

The chain recombines TRBV24-1 with TRBJ2-1; TRBD2 aligns across 10 bases. The CDR3 extends over 16 amino acids. The V gene end was trimmed by 4 bases and the J gene end by 5 bases; junction bases not matched to a gene: 7. Germline V lookup: CDR1 KGHDR, CDR2 SFDVKD. The chain's CDR3 is CATSESSGRVHNEQFF. The CDR3 bases are TGTGCCACCAGTGAGTCTAGCGGGAGAGTCCACAATGAGCAGTTCTTC.

The V gene is TRBV3-1 (or the pseudogene TRBV3-2), the J gene TRBJ2-1; TRBD2 matches 8 bases. Germline V CDR1 and CDR2: LGHDT, YNNKEL (reference sequence). The CDR3 loop spans 15 amino acids. Trimming cost V 5 bases and J 6 bases; bases outside gene matches: 9. CDR3 sequence reads: CASSSSGRSLNEQFF. DNA for the CDR3: TGTGCCAGCAGCTCTAGCGGGCGAAGTCTCAATGAGCAGTTCTTC.

The CDR3 reads CASSTGGQGVNEQYF. The CDR3 region has the DNA TGTGCCAGCAGCACGGGAGGACAGGGTGTCAACGAGCAGTACTTC. This chain joins TRBV21-1 and TRBJ2-7; the D segment call TRBD1 is taken from the table without a DNA check. TRBV21-1 is a pseudogene locus. The CDR3 extends over 15 amino acids.

CDR3 in DNA: TGTGCCAGCAGTTACGGTCAGGGGGGAGGCTACACCTTC. Translation: CASSYGQGGGYTF. V is TRBV6-5 and J is TRBJ1-2; 7 nucleotides agree with TRBD1. This CDR3 comprises 13 residues. Unmatched junction bases numbered 5, after V lost 2 bases and J lost 8 bases. The germline CDR1 and CDR2 sequences are MNHEY and SVGAGI.

This chain uses TRBV7-8 with TRBJ2-5; TRBD2 matches at 7 bases. This CDR3 is 15 amino acids long. The germline gives CDR1 SGHVS, CDR2 FQNEAQ. V was pared by 4 bases and J by 1 base, with 6 bases of the junction left unmatched. CDR3 coding DNA: TGTGCCAGCAGCTCCCAGCGGGGAGTCCAAGAGACCCAGTACTTC. The encoded protein is CASSSQRGVQETQYF.

This chain links TRBV28 with TRBJ1-6, with D unresolved. The CDR3 extends over 13 amino acids. Trimming stripped 5 bases from V and 13 bases from J, with 15 bases between. Germline V gene lookup returns CDR1 MDHEN and CDR2 SYDVKM. Written as DNA, the CDR3 is TGTGCCAGCAGTGCCCCACAGAATCGCCCCCTCCACTTT. It is translated as CASSAPQNRPLHF. Full variable domain (rest looked up from reference TRBV28 and TRBJ1-6): DVKVTQSSRYLVKRTGEKVFLECVQDMDHENMFWYRQDPGLGLRLIYFSYDVKMKEKGDIPEGYSVSREKKERFSLILESASTNQTSMYLCASSAPQNRPLHFGNGTRLTVT.

V is TRBV4-3 and J is TRBJ2-7, with 9 bases aligning to TRBD1. CDR3 length: 16 residues. V was pared by 3 bases and J by 3 bases, with 9 bases of the junction left unmatched. Germline V gene data show CDR1 as LGHNA and CDR2 as YSLEER. The CDR3 DNA follows: TGCGCCAGCAGCCAGGAACCGGGACAGGGTATCTACGAGCAGTACTTC. It encodes CASSQEPGQGIYEQYF.

The chain couples TRBV9 to TRBJ2-5, with D perhaps matching TRBD2 (6 bases). The CDR3 runs 18 residues. Trimming left V 0 bases short and J 1 base short, with 19 bases between. CDR1 is SGDLS, CDR2 YYNGEE, per germline. The CDR3 DNA follows: TGTGCCAGCAGCGTAGCGGGATCTAGCGTAAGGGGCCAAGAGACCCAGTACTTC. Residues: CASSVAGSSVRGQETQYF.

The table lists this clone with a count of one. The genes are TRBV9 and TRBJ1-2; 9 positions agree with TRBD1. From germline, CDR1 is SGDLS and CDR2 YYNGEE. CDR3 length: 15 residues. The V and J ends lost 0 bases and 9 bases, in that order; junction bases with no gene match: 9. CDR3 sequence (DNA): TGTGCCAGCAGCGTAGTTCCTGGGACAGGGTCGCGCTACACCTTC. This translates into CASSVVPGTGSRYTF.

The chain employs TRBV6-5 and TRBJ2-7, with TRBD1 matching over 9 bases. This CDR3 region has 13 residues. V shed 4 bases and J 4 bases; nucleotides not matched to a gene: 2. Germline CDR1 and CDR2: MNHEY and SVGAGI. The CDR3 DNA reads as TGTGCCAGCAGTTCGACAGGGGGTTACGAGCAGTACTTC. Protein product: CASSSTGGYEQYF.

V is TRBV28 and J is TRBJ2-7; D is possibly TRBD2 (5 bases). Germline V lookup: CDR1 MDHEN, CDR2 SYDVKM. The CDR3 extends over 14 amino acids. The V and J ends lost 3 bases and 2 bases respectively, with 11 bases between them. The CDR3 spells CASSLSGSAYEQYF. The CDR3 DNA follows: TGTGCCAGCAGTTTGAGTGGGAGTGCCTACGAGCAGTACTTC. Drawing the rest from reference TRBV28 and TRBJ2-7, the complete variable domain is DVKVTQSSRYLVKRTGEKVFLECVQDMDHENMFWYRQDPGLGLRLIYFSYDVKMKEKGDIPEGYSVSREKKERFSLILESASTNQTSMYLCASSLSGSAYEQYFGPGTRLTVT.

The genes are TRBV9 and TRBJ2-5; D uncertain. CDR1 is SGDLS, CDR2 YYNGEE, per germline. The V gene lost 0 bases and the J gene lost 5 bases, with 11 bases spanning the gap. The length of the CDR3 is 14 residues. CDR3 DNA: TGTGCCAGCAGCGTAGTAGACGTCGGGGAGACCCAGTACTTC. Its translation: CASSVVDVGETQYF.

The rearrangement links TRBV9 to TRBJ2-1; possibly TRBD2 for D (6 bases). Trimming removed 3 bases from V and 4 bases from J, with 14 bases in between. Germline assignment: CDR1 SGDLS and CDR2 YYNGEE. The CDR3 consists of 15 residues. CDR3 coding DNA: TGTGCCAGCAGCGGGGTTGGGGGGAGTTACAATGAGCAGTTCTTC. Its protein is CASSGVGGSYNEQFF.

This clone was counted a few times. The rearrangement links TRBV7-3 to TRBJ2-2, with 10 positions matching TRBD2. CDR1 is SGHTA, CDR2 FQGTGA, per germline. This CDR3 spans 15 amino acids. Unmatched junction bases numbered 8, after V lost 6 bases and J lost 7 bases. CDR3 DNA sequence: TGTGCCAGCAGTAACGTAGCGGGAGGCGTCGGGGAGCTGTTTTTT. Its translation is CASSNVAGGVGELFF.

CDR3 coding DNA: TGTGCCAGCAGCACAGGACAGCGTAGAAATTCACCCCTCCACTTT. Protein product: CASSTGQRRNSPLHF. This chain uses TRBV9 with TRBJ1-6, with D possibly TRBD1 on 6 matching bases. Germline-derived CDR1 and CDR2 are SGDLS and YYNGEE. Trimming stripped 4 bases from V and 7 bases from J, with 15 bases between. The CDR3 consists of 15 residues.

This clone was recorded only once. The chain recombines TRBV27 with TRBJ2-1; 9 bases match TRBD2. The CDR3 loop spans 17 amino acids. V shed 5 bases, J shed 0 bases, and the junction held 8 bases outside the gene matches. In germline, CDR1 is MNHEY, CDR2 SMNVEV (reference sequence). In DNA, the CDR3 is TGTGCCAGCAGTACAGGACTAGCGTCGAGCTCCTACAATGAGCAGTTCTTC. Amino acid sequence: CASSTGLASSSYNEQFF.

The chain uses TRBV7-2 and TRBJ2-5; 9 nucleotides line up with TRBD2. The junction had 12 bases not matched to a gene; V was cut back by 5 bases and J by 2 bases. The CDR3 sequence is 17 residues long. The germline V gene has CDR1 SGHTA and CDR2 FQGNSA. CDR3 amino acids: CASSPGRVAGAQETQYF. The CDR3 DNA sequence: TGTGCCAGCAGCCCCGGGAGGGTAGCGGGAGCGCAAGAGACCCAGTACTTC.